The 24 T cell receptor beta chains below all came from one sample that was sequenced in a study of cytomegalovirus exposure and HLA in healthy donors. The PCR employed 60 Vbeta primers together with 13 Jbeta primers. TCRdb's table, derived via immunoSEQ multiplex PCR, lists solely in-frame clones and lacks some. This table holds more than 110,000 clones, approximately 80% found once. Sequenced: PBMCs. These receptors were collected from a male donor in good health and CMV-seronegative.

This clone occurred a few times. The chain carries TRBV30 and TRBJ2-5; TRBD2 matches 8 bases. Germline lookup yields CDR1 GTSNPN and CDR2 SVGIG (reference sequence). With 5 bases clipped from V and 5 bases from J, the junction kept 13 bases outside the gene matches. The CDR3 length is 15 residues. CDR3 in amino acids: CAWGYRGGLRETQYF. DNA for the CDR3: TGTGCCTGGGGATACCGGGGGGGCCTGCGGGAGACCCAGTACTTC. Filled out from reference TRBV30 and TRBJ2-5, the complete variable domain reads SQTIHQWPATLVQPVGSPLSLECTVEGTSNPNLYWYRQAAGRGLQLLFYSVGIGQISSEVPQNLSASRPQDRQFILSSKKLLLSDSGFYLCAWGYRGGLRETQYFGPGTRLLVL.

In its sample, this clone was seen a few times. The V gene is TRBV6-4, the J gene TRBJ2-3; 11 nucleotides agree with TRBD2. The CDR3 is made up of 15 amino acids. Germline V gene lookup returns CDR1 MRHNA and CDR2 SNTAGT. V lost 0 bases and J lost 4; bases outside the gene matches: 0. CDR3 in amino acids: CASSDSSGGADTQYF. The DNA for the CDR3 is TGTGCCAGCAGTGACTCTAGCGGGGGGGCAGATACGCAGTATTTT.

The rearrangement links TRBV28 to TRBJ2-3, with D maybe TRBD2 (7 bases). V lost 6 bases, J lost 0 bases, and 22 bases lay in between. The germline gives CDR1 MDHEN, CDR2 SYDVKM. This CDR3 has 18 amino acids. The CDR3 DNA sequence: TGTGCCAGCAGCCCGAGGGGGGGCGCACCCTTTAGCACAGATACGCAGTATTTT. It specifies CASSPRGGAPFSTDTQYF.

J is TRBJ1-5 and V is TRBV7-2, with 9 nucleotides matching TRBD1. V lost 6 bases, J lost 4 bases, and 7 bases stayed unmatched. This CDR3 region has 15 residues. The V gene's germline CDR1 is SGHTA and CDR2 FQGNSA. The CDR3 spells CASSPTGGGNQPQHF. In DNA form, the CDR3 reads TGTGCCAGCAGTCCGACAGGGGGAGGGAATCAGCCCCAGCATTTT.

This CDR3 is CATSTSGELFF. The CDR3, as DNA: TGTGCCACCAGCACCTCCGGGGAGCTGTTTTTT. The J gene is TRBJ2-2, the V gene TRBV15; D gene uncertain. CDR1 LNHNV and CDR2 YYDKDF come from the germline V gene (reference sequence). This CDR3 contains 11 residues. Trimming shortened V by 4 bases and J by 6 bases, and 3 bases separated the two germline ends.

The chain recombines TRBV27 with TRBJ2-3; D not resolved. CDR1 is MNHEY, CDR2 SMNVEV, per germline (reference sequence). The length of the CDR3 is 12 residues. V lost 5 bases to trimming and J lost 6 bases, with 9 bases between them. The CDR3 DNA reads as TGTGCCAGCAGTGGCCTCCTGGATACGCAGTATTTT. This encodes CASSGLLDTQYF.

The chain carries TRBV19 and TRBJ1-5; 7 nucleotides match TRBD1. Per germline, CDR1 LNHDA and CDR2 SQIVND (reference sequence). This CDR3 has 14 amino acids. V gave up 1 base and J gave up 7 bases; unmatched junction bases: 4. The CDR3 here is CASSIAAGGQPQHF. Written as DNA, the CDR3 is TGTGCCAGTAGTATAGCGGCAGGGGGGCAGCCCCAGCATTTT.

The V and J genes are TRBV30 and TRBJ2-5, with TRBD1 matching 9 bases. The DNA matches TRBJ2-7 better at its end, which makes the J call doubtful. From germline, CDR1 is GTSNPN and CDR2 SVGIG (reference sequence). The CDR3 has 16 residues. CDR3 in DNA: TGTGCCTGGAGTAAAGACTTCGGGACAGGGACCTACGAGCAGTACTTC. It yields the protein CAWSKDFGTGTYEQYF.

This chain joins TRBV7-6 and TRBJ2-5; 9 bases map to TRBD1. The J call is in doubt because the DNA end fits TRBJ2-7 better. CDR3 length equals 14 residues. CDR1 is SGHVS, CDR2 FNYEAQ, per germline. The CDR3 loop reads CASSWGTGNYEQYF. CDR3 sequence (DNA): TGTGCCAGCAGCTGGGGGACAGGGAACTACGAGCAGTACTTC.

This chain links TRBV4-3 with TRBJ2-2; TRBD2 matches 15 bases. This CDR3 is 17 amino acids long. The V and J ends lost 5 bases and 5 bases, in that order; junction bases with no gene match: 6. Germline V lookup: CDR1 LGHNA, CDR2 YSLEER. CDR3 nucleotide sequence: TGCGCCAGCAGCGGACTAGCGGGGGGGCAATGGACCGGGGAGCTGTTTTTT. This sequence encodes CASSGLAGGQWTGELFF.

The chain links TRBV7-9 to TRBJ2-7; the match to TRBD1 covers 10 bases. The CDR3 spans 13 residues. Trimming at V came to 9 bases and at J to 4 bases, leaving 6 bases not matched to a gene. Germline lookup yields CDR1 SEHNR and CDR2 FQNEAQ (reference sequence). CDR3 region: CASSWTGGYEQYF. The CDR3 bases are TGTGCCAGTTCCTGGACAGGGGGGTACGAGCAGTACTTC.

The chain links TRBV18 to TRBJ1-2; no firm D call. The CDR3 covers 14 residues. Trimming removed 4 bases from V and 4 bases from J, with 13 bases in between. In germline, CDR1 is KGHSH, CDR2 LQKENI. CDR3 sequence reads: CASSLEVTPYGYTF. The CDR3 coding sequence is TGTGCCAGCTCACTTGAGGTAACACCCTATGGCTACACCTTC.

The V and J genes are TRBV4-3 and TRBJ2-1; 10 nucleotides align to TRBD2. The CDR3 spans 20 residues. Germline CDR1 reads LGHNA; CDR2 reads YSLEER. Trimming took 2 bases from V and 0 from J; bases not matched to a gene: 13. CDR3: CASSQWRSRLAGASYNEQFF. The DNA for the CDR3 is TGCGCCAGCAGCCAATGGCGAAGCAGGCTAGCGGGGGCCTCCTACAATGAGCAGTTCTTC.

There are a few counts of this clone. The rearrangement joins TRBV7-9 to TRBJ2-7; the match to TRBD2 covers 9 bases. The J segment lost 9 bases and the V segment lost 4 bases, leaving 7 bases of the junction unmatched. CDR1 and CDR2 from the germline V gene are SEHNR and FQNEAQ (reference sequence). The CDR3 spans 13 residues. The CDR3 protein is CASSSSGGLAQYF. The DNA for the CDR3 is TGTGCCAGCAGCTCCAGCGGGGGGCTCGCGCAGTACTTC.

The CDR3 reads CASSVPTGTGGTEAFF. As DNA, the CDR3 is TGTGCCAGCAGTGTCCCTACCGGGACAGGGGGCACTGAAGCTTTCTTT. The chain combines TRBV28 with TRBJ1-1, with 11 bases lining up with TRBD1. The germline gives CDR1 MDHEN, CDR2 SYDVKM. The CDR3 extends over 16 amino acids. The J segment lost 4 bases and the V segment lost 5 bases, leaving 9 bases of the junction unmatched. The full variable domain, completed using reference TRBV28 and TRBJ1-1, is DVKVTQSSRYLVKRTGEKVFLECVQDMDHENMFWYRQDPGLGLRLIYFSYDVKMKEKGDIPEGYSVSREKKERFSLILESASTNQTSMYLCASSVPTGTGGTEAFFGQGTRLTVV.

V and J are TRBV7-9 and TRBJ2-7, with D perhaps matching TRBD2 (5 bases). The CDR3 is made up of 15 amino acids. V shed 2 bases and J shed 5 bases, with 16 bases lying between them. CDR1 SEHNR and CDR2 FQNEAQ come from the germline V gene (reference sequence). CDR3 region: CASSLNEGSLHEQYF. CDR3 in DNA: TGTGCCAGCAGCTTAAATGAAGGGAGTCTCCACGAGCAGTACTTC.

The V and J genes are TRBV27 and TRBJ2-7, with D perhaps TRBD1 (6 bases). Germline V gene sequence: CDR1 MNHEY, CDR2 SMNVEV (reference sequence). The V gene lost 5 bases and the J gene lost 3 bases, with 17 bases spanning the gap. This CDR3 contains 15 residues. This CDR3 is CASSQTGLPFYEQYF. The CDR3 nucleotides read TGTGCCAGCAGTCAGACAGGACTTCCATTCTACGAGCAGTACTTC.

The chain has TRBV11-2 and TRBJ1-6, with a possible D match to TRBD1 (5 bases). Between the trimmed V and J ends, which lost 2 bases and 1 base, there was a span of 9 bases. The length of the CDR3 is 16 residues. Germline V gene sequence: CDR1 SGHAT, CDR2 FQNNGV. CDR3: CASSLMAGSYNSPLHF. The CDR3 coding sequence is TGTGCCAGCAGCTTAATGGCAGGGTCCTATAATTCACCCCTCCACTTT.

The chain carries TRBV11-2 and TRBJ1-2; no clear D gene. CDR1 is SGHAT and CDR2 is FQNNGV in the germline V gene. V shed 5 bases and J shed 5 bases, with 12 bases lying between them. This CDR3 comprises 13 residues. The CDR3 coding sequence is TGTGCCAGCAGCCCCCCCGGCGGTTATGGCTACACCTTC. Its protein product is CASSPPGGYGYTF.

The chain carries TRBV7-8 and TRBJ1-1; maybe TRBD1 (5 bases). The CDR3 runs to 14 residues. The V end was cut by 5 bases, the J end by 5 bases, with 15 bases between. Looked up from germline, CDR1 is SGHVS and CDR2 is FQNEAQ. The CDR3 DNA sequence: TGTGCCAGCAGCGACAGAACAGGTGGGACTGAAGCTTTCTTT. It encodes CASSDRTGGTEAFF. Using reference TRBV7-8 and TRBJ1-1 for the parts outside the CDR3, the full variable domain is GAGVSQSPRYKVAKRGQDVALRCDPISGHVSLFWYQQALGQGPEFLTYFQNEAQLDKSGLPSDRFFAERPEGSVSTLKIQRTQQEDSAVYLCASSDRTGGTEAFFGQGTRLTVV.

The CDR3 protein is CASSTQGMGNNQPQHF. CDR3 sequence (DNA): TGTGCCAGCAGCACACAGGGGATGGGAAACAATCAGCCCCAGCATTTT. This rearrangement joins TRBV27 to TRBJ1-5; 7 bases are shared with TRBD1. This CDR3 is 16 amino acids long. The V gene end was trimmed by 6 bases and the J gene end by 3 bases; junction bases not matched to a gene: 11. Germline values: CDR1 MNHEY, CDR2 SMNVEV (reference sequence).

The chain couples TRBV5-1 to TRBJ1-1; the D gene is possibly TRBD1 (6 bases). Germline V lookup: CDR1 SGHRS, CDR2 YFSETQ. This CDR3 has 14 amino acids. Trimming removed 4 bases from V and 4 bases from J, with 14 bases in between. CDR3 in amino acids: CASSKGGASTEAFF. The DNA of the CDR3 is TGCGCCAGCAGCAAGGGGGGGGCGAGCACTGAAGCTTTCTTT. The full variable domain, with the rest looked up from reference TRBV5-1 and TRBJ1-1, is KAGVTQTPRYLIKTRGQQVTLSCSPISGHRSVSWYQQTPGQGLQFLFEYFSETQRNKGNFPGRFSGRQFSNSRSEMNVSTLELGDSALYLCASSKGGASTEAFFGQGTRLTVV.

This clone is a singleton in its sample. The V call is TRBV7-2, the J call TRBJ1-6; 9 nucleotides line up with TRBD1. V shed 5 bases and J 15 bases; nucleotides not matched to a gene: 11. The CDR3 runs to 14 residues. The germline CDR1 and CDR2 sequences are SGHTA and FQGNSA. The CDR3 nucleotides read TGTGCCAGCAGCAACACCGGGACAGGGTTCCGCCTCCACTTT. It encodes CASSNTGTGFRLHF.

V usage is TRBV10-3 and J usage is TRBJ1-2; D call uncertain. The CDR3 contains 14 residues. Germline V CDR1 and CDR2: ENHRY, SYGVKD. V lost 0 bases and J lost 3, with 8 bases in between. The DNA for the CDR3 is TGTGCCATCAGTGAGTCTAGCCAGTACTATGGCTACACCTTC. Translation gives CAISESSQYYGYTF.